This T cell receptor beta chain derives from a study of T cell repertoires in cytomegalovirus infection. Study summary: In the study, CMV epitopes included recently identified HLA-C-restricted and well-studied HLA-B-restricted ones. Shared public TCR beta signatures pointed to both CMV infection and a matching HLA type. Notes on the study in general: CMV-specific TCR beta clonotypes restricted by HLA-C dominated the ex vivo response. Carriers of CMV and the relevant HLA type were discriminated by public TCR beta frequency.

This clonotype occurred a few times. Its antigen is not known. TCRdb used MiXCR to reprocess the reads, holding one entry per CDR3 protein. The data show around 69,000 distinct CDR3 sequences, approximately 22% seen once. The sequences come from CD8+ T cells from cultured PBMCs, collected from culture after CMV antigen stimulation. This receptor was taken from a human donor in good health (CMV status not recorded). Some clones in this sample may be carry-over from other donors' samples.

CDR3 nucleotides: TGTGCCAGCAGCCCAGAGGCGAGCAATCAGCCCCAGCATTTT. This gives the protein CASSPEASNQPQHF. The chain uses TRBV9 and TRBJ1-5; D remains ambiguous. The ends were cut back, 4 bases at V and 1 base at J, with 9 bases in the middle. The CDR3 runs to 14 residues. The V gene's germline CDR1 is SGDLS and CDR2 YYNGEE.